This T cell receptor beta chain was captured in a study of metastatic and nonmetastatic thyroid tumors. Study-level information: The authors compared repertoires across blood and tumor or nodule tissue from malignant and benign thyroid patients.

This CDR3 is built from 16 residues. V gave up 5 bases and J gave up 2 bases, with 19 bases separating them. The germline V gene has CDR1 MNHEY and CDR2 SVGEGT. Study outcomes and limitations: According to reports, the diversity of TCR beta was significantly higher in malignant thyroid tumors than in benign nodules, and this held in both blood and tumor samples.

In the original processing: The study took CDR3 differences across clinicopathological groups and made a distant-metastasis classifier for papillary thyroid cancer from them. TCRdb recomputed clones from the PCR reads via MiXCR. The V and J calls here are based on TCRdb, not the publication. The data show about 7,700 clones, with less than 35% seen just once and 30% held by the top ten. None of the patients had undergone any treatment ahead of thyroid surgery. This clone was seen only a few times. Its antigen is undetermined. Sequencing was performed on tumor tissue. The TCR comes from a female donor with papillary thyroid cancer or a benign thyroid nodule (not recorded which). Some clones in this sample may be carry-over from other donors' samples. V gene TRBV6-2 or TRBV6-3 combines with J gene TRBJ2-7; perhaps TRBD2 as D (5 bases). The CDR3 sequence: CASSKDARTGTYEQYF. The CDR3 DNA is TGTGCCAGCAGTAAGGATGCCCGGACTGGGACCTACGAGCAGTACTTC.